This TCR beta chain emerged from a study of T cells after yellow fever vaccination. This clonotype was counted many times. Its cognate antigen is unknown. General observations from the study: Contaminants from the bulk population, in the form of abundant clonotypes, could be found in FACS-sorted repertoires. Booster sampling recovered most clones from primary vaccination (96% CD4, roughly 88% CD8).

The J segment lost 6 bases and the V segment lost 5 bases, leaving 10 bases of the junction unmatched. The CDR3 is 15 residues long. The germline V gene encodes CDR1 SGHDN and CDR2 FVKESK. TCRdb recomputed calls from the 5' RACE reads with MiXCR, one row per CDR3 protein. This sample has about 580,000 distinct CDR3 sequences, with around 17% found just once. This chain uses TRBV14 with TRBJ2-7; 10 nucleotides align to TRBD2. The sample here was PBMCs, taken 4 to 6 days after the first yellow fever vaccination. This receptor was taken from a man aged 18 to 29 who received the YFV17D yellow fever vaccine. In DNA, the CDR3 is TGTGCCAGCAGCGGTCCCGCAAGCGGGGGGGCCGAGCAGTACTTC. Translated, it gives CASSGPASGGAEQYF.